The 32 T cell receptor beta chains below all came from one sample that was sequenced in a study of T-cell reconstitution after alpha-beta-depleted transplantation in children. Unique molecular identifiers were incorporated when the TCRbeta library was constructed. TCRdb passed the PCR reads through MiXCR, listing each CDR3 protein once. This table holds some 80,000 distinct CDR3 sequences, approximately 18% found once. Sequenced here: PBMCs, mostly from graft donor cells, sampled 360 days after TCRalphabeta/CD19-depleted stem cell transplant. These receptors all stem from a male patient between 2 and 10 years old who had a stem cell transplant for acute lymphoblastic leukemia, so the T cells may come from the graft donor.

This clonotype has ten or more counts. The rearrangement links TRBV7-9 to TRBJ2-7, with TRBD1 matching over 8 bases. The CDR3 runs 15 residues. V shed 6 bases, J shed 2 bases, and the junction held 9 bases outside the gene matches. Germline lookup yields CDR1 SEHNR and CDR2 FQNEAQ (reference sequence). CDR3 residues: CASRGTGTGTYEQYF. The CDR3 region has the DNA TGTGCCAGCAGGGGAACCGGGACAGGTACCTACGAGCAGTACTTC.

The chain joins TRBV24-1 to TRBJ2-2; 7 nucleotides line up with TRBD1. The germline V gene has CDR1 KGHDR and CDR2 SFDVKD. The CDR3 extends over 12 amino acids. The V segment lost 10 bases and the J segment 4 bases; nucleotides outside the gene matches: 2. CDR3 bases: TGTGCCACGACAGGGCCCACCGGGGAGCTGTTTTTT. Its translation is CATTGPTGELFF.

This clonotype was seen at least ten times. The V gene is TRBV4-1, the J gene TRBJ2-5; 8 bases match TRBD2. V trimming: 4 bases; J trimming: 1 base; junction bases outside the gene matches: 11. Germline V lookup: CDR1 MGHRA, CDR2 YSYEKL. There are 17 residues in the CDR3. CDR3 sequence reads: CASSRGEAGGIQETQYF. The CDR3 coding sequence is TGCGCCAGCAGCCGTGGAGAGGCGGGGGGTATCCAAGAGACCCAGTACTTC.

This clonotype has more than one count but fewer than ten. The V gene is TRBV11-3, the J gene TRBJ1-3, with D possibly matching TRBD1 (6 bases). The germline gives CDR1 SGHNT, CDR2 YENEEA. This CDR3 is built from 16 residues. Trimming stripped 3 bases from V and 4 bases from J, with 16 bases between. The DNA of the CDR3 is TGTGCCAGCAGCTTTCAGGGTCAGGGGAGAGGAAACACCATATATTTT. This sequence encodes CASSFQGQGRGNTIYF.

CDR3 sequence reads: CASSLGAEETQYF. In DNA form, the CDR3 reads TGTGCCAGCAGCTTGGGTGCAGAAGAGACCCAGTACTTC. The chain carries TRBV5-6 and TRBJ2-5, with D hard to call. This CDR3 has 13 amino acids. Germline loops: CDR1 SGHDT, CDR2 YYEEEE. V was cut by 0 bases and J by 3 bases, with 6 bases left in between.

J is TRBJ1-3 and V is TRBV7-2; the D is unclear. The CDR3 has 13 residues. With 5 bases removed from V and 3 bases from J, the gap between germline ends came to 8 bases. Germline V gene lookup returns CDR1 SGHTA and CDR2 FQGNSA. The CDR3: CASSRTLGNTIYF. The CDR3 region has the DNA TGTGCCAGCAGCCGTACCCTTGGAAACACCATATATTTT.

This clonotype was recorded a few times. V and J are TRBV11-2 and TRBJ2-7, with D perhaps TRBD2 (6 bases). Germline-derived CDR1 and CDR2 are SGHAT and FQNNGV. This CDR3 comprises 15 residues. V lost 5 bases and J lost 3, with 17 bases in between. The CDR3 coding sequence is TGTGCCAGCAGCCGAGTGCTGGGACTGCACTACGAGCAGTACTTC. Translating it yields CASSRVLGLHYEQYF.

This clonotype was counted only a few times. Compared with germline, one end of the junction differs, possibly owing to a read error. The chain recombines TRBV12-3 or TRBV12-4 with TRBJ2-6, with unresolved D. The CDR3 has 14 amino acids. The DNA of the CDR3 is TGTGCCAGCAGTGCGGCCAAGTTGGCCAAGGTCCTGACTTTC. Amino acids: CASSAAKLAKVLTF.

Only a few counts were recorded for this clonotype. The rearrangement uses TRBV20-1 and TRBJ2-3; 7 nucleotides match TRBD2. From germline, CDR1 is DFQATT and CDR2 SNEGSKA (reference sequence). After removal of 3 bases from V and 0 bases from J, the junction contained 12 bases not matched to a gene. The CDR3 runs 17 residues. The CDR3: CSARTPWPSGSTDTQYF. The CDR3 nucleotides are TGCAGTGCTAGGACTCCCTGGCCTAGCGGAAGCACAGATACGCAGTATTTT.

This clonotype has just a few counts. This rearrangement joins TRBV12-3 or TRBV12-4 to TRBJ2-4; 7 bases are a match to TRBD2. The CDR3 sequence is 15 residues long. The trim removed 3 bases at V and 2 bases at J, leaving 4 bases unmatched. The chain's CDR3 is CASSLGGNSKNIQYF. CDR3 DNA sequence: TGTGCCAGCAGTTTGGGGGGGAACTCCAAAAACATTCAGTACTTC.

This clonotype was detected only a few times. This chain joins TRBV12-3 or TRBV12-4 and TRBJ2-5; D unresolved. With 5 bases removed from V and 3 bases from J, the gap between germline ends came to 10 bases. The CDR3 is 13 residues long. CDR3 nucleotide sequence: TGTGCCAGCAGTATACAGCGAAAAGAGACCCAGTACTTC. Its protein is CASSIQRKETQYF.

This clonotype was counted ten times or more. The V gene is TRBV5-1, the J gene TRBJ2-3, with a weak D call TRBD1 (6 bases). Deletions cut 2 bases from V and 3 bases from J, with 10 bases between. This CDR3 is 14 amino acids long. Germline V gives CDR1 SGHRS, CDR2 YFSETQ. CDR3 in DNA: TGCGCCAGCAGCTTAGGTACAGGGACAGATACGCAGTATTTT. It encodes CASSLGTGTDTQYF. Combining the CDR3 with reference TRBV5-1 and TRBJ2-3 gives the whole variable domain KAGVTQTPRYLIKTRGQQVTLSCSPISGHRSVSWYQQTPGQGLQFLFEYFSETQRNKGNFPGRFSGRQFSNSRSEMNVSTLELGDSALYLCASSLGTGTDTQYFGPGTRLTVL.

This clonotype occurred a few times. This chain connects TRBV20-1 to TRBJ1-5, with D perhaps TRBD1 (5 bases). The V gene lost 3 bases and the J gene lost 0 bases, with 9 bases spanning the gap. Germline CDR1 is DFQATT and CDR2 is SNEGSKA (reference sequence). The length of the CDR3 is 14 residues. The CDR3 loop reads CSASVGDSNQPQHF. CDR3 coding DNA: TGCAGTGCTAGCGTGGGGGATAGCAATCAGCCCCAGCATTTT.

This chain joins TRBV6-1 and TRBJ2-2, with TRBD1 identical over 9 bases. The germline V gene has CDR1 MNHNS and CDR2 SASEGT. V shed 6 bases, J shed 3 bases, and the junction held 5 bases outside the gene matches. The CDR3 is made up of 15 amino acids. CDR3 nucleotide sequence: TGTGCCAGCAGAACCCGGGACAGGGACACCGGGGAGCTGTTTTTT. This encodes CASRTRDRDTGELFF.

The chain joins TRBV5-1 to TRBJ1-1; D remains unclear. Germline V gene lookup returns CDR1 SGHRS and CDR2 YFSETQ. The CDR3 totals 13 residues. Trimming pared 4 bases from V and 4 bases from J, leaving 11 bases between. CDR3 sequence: CASSPRELTEAFF. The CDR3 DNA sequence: TGCGCCAGCAGCCCTCGGGAACTCACTGAAGCTTTCTTT. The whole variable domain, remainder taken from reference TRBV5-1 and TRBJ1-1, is KAGVTQTPRYLIKTRGQQVTLSCSPISGHRSVSWYQQTPGQGLQFLFEYFSETQRNKGNFPGRFSGRQFSNSRSEMNVSTLELGDSALYLCASSPRELTEAFFGQGTRLTVV.

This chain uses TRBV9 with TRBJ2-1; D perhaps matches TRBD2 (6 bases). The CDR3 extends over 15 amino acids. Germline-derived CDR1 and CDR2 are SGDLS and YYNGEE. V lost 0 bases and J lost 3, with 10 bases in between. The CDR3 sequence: CASSVGLAVYNEQFF. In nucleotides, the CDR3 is TGTGCCAGCAGCGTAGGGTTAGCGGTCTACAATGAGCAGTTCTTC.

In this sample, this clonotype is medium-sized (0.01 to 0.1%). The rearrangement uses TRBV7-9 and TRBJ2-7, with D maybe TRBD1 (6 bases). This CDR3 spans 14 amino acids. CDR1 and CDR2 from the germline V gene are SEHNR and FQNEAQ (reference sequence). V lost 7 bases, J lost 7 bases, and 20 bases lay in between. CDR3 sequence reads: CASTPYNRVGEQYF. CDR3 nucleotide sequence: TGTGCCAGCACCCCTTATAACAGGGTGGGAGAGCAGTACTTC. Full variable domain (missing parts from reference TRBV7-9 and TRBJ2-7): DTGVSQNPRHKITKRGQNVTFRCDPISEHNRLYWYRQTLGQGPEFLTYFQNEAQLEKSRLLSDRFSAERPKGSFSTLEIQRTEQGDSAMYLCASTPYNRVGEQYFGPGTRLTVT.

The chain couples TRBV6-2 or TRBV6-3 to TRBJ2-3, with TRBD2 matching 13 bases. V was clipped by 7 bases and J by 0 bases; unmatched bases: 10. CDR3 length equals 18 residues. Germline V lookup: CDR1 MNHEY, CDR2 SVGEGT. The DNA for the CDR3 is TGTGCCAGCAAGATACTAGCGGGAGGGCCGTTCAGCACAGATACGCAGTATTTT. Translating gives CASKILAGGPFSTDTQYF.

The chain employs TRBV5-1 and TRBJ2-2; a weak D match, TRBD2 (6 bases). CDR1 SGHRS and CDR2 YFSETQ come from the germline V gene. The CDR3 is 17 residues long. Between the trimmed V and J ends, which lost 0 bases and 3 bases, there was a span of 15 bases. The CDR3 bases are TGCGCCAGCAGCTTGGAGGCTAGCGTGAAGCACACCGGGGAGCTGTTTTTT. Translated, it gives CASSLEASVKHTGELFF.

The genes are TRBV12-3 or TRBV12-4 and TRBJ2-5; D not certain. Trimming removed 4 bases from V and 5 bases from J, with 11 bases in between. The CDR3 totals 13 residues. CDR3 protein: CASSSLGSETQYF. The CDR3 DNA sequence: TGTGCCAGCAGTTCCCTGGGATCGGAGACCCAGTACTTC.

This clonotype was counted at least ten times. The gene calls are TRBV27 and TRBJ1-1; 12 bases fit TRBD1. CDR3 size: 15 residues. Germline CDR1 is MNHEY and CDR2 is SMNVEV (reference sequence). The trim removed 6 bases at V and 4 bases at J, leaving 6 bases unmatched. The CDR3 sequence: CASSRDRGRGTEAFF. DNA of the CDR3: TGTGCCAGCAGCCGGGACAGGGGGCGAGGCACTGAAGCTTTCTTT.

CDR3 coding DNA: TGTGCCAGCAGTTTATCCCCCGTTATAGATACGCAGTATTTT. Translating it yields CASSLSPVIDTQYF. The V gene is TRBV27, the J gene TRBJ2-3; D unclear. CDR1 MNHEY and CDR2 SMNVEV come from the germline V gene (reference sequence). The CDR3 extends over 14 amino acids. The V and J ends lost 0 bases and 5 bases respectively, with 9 bases between them.

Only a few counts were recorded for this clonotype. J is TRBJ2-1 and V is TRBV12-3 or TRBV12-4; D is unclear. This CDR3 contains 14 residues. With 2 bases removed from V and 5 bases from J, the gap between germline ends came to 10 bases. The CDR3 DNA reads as TGTGCCAGCAGTTTATTCCAGCTAGACAATGAGCAGTTCTTC. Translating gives CASSLFQLDNEQFF.

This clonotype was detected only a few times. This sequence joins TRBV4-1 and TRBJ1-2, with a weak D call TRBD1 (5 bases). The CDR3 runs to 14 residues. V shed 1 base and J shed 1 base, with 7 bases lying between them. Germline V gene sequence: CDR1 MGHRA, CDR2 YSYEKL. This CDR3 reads CASSQAQGNYGYTF. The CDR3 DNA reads TGCGCCAGCAGCCAAGCGCAGGGTAACTATGGCTACACCTTC.

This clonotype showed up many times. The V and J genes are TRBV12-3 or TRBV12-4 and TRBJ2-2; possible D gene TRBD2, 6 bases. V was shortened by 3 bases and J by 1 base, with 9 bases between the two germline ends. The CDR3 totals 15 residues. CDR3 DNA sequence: TGTGCCAGCAGTTTTGGGAGGATGAACACCGGGGAGCTGTTTTTT. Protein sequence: CASSFGRMNTGELFF.

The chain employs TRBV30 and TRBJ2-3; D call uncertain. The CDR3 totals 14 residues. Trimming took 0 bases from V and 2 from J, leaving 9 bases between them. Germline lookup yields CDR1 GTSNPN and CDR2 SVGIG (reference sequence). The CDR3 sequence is CAWSVSRLTDTQYF. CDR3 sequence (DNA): TGTGCCTGGAGTGTATCGCGTCTCACAGATACGCAGTATTTT.

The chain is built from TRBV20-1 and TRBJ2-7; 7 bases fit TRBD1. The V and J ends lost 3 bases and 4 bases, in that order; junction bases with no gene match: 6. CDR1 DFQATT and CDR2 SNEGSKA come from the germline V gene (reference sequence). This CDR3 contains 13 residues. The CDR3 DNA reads TGCAGTGCTAGTATGGACAGGATGTACGAGCAGTACTTC. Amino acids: CSASMDRMYEQYF.

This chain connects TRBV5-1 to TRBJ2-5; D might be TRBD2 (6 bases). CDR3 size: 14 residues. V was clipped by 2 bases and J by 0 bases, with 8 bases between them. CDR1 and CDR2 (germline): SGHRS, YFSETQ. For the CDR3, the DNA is TGCGCCAGCAGCTTCCGGGACTACCAAGAGACCCAGTACTTC. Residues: CASSFRDYQETQYF. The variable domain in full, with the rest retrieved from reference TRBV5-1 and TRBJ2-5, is KAGVTQTPRYLIKTRGQQVTLSCSPISGHRSVSWYQQTPGQGLQFLFEYFSETQRNKGNFPGRFSGRQFSNSRSEMNVSTLELGDSALYLCASSFRDYQETQYFGPGTRLLVL.

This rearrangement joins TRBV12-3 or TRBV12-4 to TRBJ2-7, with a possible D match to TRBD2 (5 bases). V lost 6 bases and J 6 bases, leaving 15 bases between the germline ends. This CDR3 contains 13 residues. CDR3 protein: CASSRRGSAEQYF. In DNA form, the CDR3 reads TGTGCCAGCAGCCGCCGTGGTAGCGCCGAGCAGTACTTC.

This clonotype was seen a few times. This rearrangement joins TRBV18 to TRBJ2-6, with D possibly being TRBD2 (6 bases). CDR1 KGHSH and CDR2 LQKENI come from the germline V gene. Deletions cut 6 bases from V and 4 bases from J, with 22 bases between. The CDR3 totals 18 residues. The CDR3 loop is CASSPRQGPAGGANVLTF. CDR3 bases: TGTGCCAGCTCCCCGCGTCAAGGACCCGCGGGGGGGGCCAACGTCCTGACTTTC.

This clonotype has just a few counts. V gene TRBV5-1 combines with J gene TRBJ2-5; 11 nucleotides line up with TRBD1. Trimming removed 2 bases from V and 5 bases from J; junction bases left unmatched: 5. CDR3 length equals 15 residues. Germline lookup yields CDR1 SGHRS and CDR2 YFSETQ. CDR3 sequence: CASSFGQGAWETQYF. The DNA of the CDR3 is TGCGCCAGCAGCTTCGGACAGGGGGCATGGGAGACCCAGTACTTC.

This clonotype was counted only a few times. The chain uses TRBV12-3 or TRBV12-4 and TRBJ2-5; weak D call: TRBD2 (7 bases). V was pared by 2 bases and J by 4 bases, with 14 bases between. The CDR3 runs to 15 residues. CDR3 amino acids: CASSLSGTLGETQYF. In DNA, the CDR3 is TGTGCCAGCAGTTTAAGCGGGACACTGGGAGAGACCCAGTACTTC.